This entry describes one TCR beta chain. Its matching antigen is unknown. This sample was included in a study of siplizumab effects on memory and regulatory T cells. Study-level points and caveats: Proof of suppressive function in proliferating Tregs from siplizumab cultures was not established. A major contribution to the alloresponse seemed to be made by naive T cells, which seemed more diverse than memory cells. Just a small share of alloreactive clones was traced back to unstimulated subsets.

Assay: immunoSEQ multiplex PCR; the TCRdb copy retains only in-frame clones and omits some. The table has 70,000 to 100,000 clones, around 97% seen once. The CDR3 loop spans 15 amino acids. Trimming left V 5 bases short and J 2 bases short, with 13 bases between. Germline CDR1 LNHDA, CDR2 SQIVND (reference sequence). The chain employs TRBV19 and TRBJ1-5; D is possibly TRBD1 (6 bases). Sequenced sample: naive CD4+ T cells sorted from blood. The TCR originated in a human donor in good health. CDR3: CASSPGGTGNQPQHF. Written as DNA, the CDR3 is TGTGCCAGTAGTCCCGGGGGCACCGGCAATCAGCCCCAGCATTTT.